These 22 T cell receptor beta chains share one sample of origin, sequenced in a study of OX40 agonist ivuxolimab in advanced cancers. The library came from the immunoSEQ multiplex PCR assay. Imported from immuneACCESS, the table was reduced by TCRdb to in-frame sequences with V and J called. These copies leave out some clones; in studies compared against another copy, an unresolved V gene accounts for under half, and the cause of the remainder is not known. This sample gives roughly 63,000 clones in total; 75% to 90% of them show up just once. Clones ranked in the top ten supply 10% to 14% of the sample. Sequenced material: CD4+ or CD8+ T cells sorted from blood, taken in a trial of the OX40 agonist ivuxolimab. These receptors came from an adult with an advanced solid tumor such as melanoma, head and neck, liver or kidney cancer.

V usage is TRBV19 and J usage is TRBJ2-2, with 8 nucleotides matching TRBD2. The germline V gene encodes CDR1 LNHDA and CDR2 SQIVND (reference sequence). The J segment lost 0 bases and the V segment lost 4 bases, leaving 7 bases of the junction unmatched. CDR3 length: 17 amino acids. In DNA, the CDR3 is TGTGCCAGTAGTAGAGGCGGGGGGCCGGCGAACACCGGGGAGCTGTTTTTT. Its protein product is CASSRGGGPANTGELFF.

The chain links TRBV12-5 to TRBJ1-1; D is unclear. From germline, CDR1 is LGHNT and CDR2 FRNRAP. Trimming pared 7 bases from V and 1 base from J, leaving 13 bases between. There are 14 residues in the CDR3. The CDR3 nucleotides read TGTGCTAGTGCCCAGCGGGCTCAGAACACTGAAGCTTTCTTT. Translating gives CASAQRAQNTEAFF.

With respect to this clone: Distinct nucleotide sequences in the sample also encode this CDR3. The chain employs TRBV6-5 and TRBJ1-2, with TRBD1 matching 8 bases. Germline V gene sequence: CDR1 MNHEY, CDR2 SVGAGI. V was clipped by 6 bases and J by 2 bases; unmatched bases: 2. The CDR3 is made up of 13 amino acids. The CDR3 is CASRRQGNYGYTF. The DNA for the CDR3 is TGTGCCAGCAGGAGACAGGGGAACTATGGCTACACCTTC.

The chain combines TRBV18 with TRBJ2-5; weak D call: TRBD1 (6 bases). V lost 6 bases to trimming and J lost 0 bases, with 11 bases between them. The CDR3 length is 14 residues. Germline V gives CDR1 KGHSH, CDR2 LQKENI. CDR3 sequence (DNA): TGTGCCAGCTCCCCAGGACAGTACCAAGAGACCCAGTACTTC. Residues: CASSPGQYQETQYF.

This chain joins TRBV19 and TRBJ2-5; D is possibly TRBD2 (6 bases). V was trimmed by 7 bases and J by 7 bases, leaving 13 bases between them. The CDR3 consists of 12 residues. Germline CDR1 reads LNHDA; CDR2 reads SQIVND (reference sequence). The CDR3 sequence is CASNLNGGTQYF. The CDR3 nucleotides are TGTGCCAGTAACCTAAACGGGGGGACCCAGTACTTC.

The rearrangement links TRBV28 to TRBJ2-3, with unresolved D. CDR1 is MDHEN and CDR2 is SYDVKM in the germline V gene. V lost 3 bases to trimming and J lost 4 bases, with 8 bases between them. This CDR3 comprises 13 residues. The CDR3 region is CASSLESPDTQYF. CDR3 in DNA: TGTGCCAGCAGTTTGGAGTCCCCAGATACGCAGTATTTT. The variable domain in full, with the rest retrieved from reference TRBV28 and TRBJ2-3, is DVKVTQSSRYLVKRTGEKVFLECVQDMDHENMFWYRQDPGLGLRLIYFSYDVKMKEKGDIPEGYSVSREKKERFSLILESASTNQTSMYLCASSLESPDTQYFGPGTRLTVL.

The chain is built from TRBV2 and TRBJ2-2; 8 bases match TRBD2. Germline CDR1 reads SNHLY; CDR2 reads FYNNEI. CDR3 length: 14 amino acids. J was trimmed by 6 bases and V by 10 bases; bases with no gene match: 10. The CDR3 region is CANREREWAGELFF. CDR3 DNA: TGTGCCAACAGAGAGCGGGAGTGGGCCGGGGAGCTGTTTTTT.

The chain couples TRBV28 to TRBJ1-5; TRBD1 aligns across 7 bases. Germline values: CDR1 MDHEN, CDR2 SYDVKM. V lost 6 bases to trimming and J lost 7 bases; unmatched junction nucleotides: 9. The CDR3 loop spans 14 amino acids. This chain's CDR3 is CASSPGQAGQPQHF. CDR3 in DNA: TGTGCCAGCAGCCCCGGACAGGCCGGACAGCCCCAGCATTTT.

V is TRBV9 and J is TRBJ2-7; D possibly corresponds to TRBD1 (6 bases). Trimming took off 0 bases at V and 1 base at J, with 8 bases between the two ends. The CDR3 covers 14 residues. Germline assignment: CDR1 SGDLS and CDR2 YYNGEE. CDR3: CASSVDRASYEQYF. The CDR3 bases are TGTGCCAGCAGCGTAGACAGGGCGTCCTACGAGCAGTACTTC.

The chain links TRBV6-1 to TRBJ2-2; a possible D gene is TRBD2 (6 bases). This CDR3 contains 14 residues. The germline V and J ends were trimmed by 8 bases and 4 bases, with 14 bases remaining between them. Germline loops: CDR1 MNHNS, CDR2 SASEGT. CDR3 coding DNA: TGTGCCAGCGGAGGGGTACTGGGCACCGGGGAGCTGTTTTTT. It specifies CASGGVLGTGELFF.

This CDR3 reads CASSLGDRPGVFGYTF. The CDR3 DNA is TGTGCCAGCAGCTTGGGGGACAGGCCCGGGGTCTTTGGCTACACCTTC. The chain uses TRBV5-6 and TRBJ1-2; TRBD1 matches 8 bases. The germline V gene has CDR1 SGHDT and CDR2 YYEEEE. The CDR3 is 16 residues long. V lost 0 bases to trimming and J lost 7 bases; unmatched junction nucleotides: 11.

Here the CDR3 reads CASADGLNEKLFF. As DNA, the CDR3 is TGTGCCAGCGCCGACGGACTTAATGAAAAACTGTTTTTT. V usage is TRBV7-9 and J usage is TRBJ1-4; D not resolved. Germline loops: CDR1 SEHNR, CDR2 FQNEAQ (reference sequence). CDR3 length: 13 amino acids. Trimming removed 8 bases from V and 4 bases from J, with 11 bases in between.

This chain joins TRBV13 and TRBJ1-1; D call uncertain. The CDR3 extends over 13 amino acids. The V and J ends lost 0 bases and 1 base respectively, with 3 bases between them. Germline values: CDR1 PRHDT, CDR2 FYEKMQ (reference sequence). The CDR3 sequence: CASSLGQNTEAFF. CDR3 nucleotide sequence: TGTGCCAGCAGCTTAGGACAGAACACTGAAGCTTTCTTT.

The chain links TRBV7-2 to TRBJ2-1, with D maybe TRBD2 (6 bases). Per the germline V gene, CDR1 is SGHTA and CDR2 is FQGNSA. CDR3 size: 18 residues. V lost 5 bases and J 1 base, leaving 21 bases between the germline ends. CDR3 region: CASSPKGGGPTSYNEQFF. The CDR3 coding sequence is TGTGCCAGCAGCCCCAAAGGAGGAGGGCCAACATCCTACAATGAGCAGTTCTTC.

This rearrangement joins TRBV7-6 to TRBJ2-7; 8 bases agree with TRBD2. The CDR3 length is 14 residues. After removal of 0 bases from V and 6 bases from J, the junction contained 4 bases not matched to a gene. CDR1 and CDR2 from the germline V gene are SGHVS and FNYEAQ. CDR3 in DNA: TGTGCCAGCAGCTTAGCCGGGAGGGCCGCCGAGCAGTACTTC. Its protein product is CASSLAGRAAEQYF.

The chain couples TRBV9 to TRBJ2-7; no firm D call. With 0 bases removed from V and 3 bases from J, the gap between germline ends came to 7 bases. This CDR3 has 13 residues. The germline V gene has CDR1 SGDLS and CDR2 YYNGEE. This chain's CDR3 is CASSVESFYEQYF. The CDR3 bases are TGTGCCAGCAGCGTAGAGAGCTTCTACGAGCAGTACTTC.

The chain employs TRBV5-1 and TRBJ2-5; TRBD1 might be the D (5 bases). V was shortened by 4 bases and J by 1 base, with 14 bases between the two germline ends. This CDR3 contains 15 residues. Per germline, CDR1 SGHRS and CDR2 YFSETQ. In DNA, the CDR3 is TGCGCCAGCAGCAATCCCCAGGGTTCCCAAGAGACCCAGTACTTC. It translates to CASSNPQGSQETQYF.

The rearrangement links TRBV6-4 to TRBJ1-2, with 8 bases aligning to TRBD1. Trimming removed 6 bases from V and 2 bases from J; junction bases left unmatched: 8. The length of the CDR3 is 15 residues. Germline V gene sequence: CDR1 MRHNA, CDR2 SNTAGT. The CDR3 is CASRTQTGANYGYTF. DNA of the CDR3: TGTGCCAGCAGGACACAGACAGGGGCAAACTATGGCTACACCTTC.

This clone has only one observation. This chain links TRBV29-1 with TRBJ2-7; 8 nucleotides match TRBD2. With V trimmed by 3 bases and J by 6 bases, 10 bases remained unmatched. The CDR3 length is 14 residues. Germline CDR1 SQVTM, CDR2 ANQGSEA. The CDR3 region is CSVDLAGGTGEQYF. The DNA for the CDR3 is TGCAGCGTTGATTTGGCGGGAGGCACCGGCGAGCAGTACTTC.

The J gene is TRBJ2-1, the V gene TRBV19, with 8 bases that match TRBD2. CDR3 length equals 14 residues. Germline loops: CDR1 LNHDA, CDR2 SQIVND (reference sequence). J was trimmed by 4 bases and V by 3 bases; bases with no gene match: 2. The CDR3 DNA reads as TGTGCCAGTAGTATTAGCGGGGAATACAATGAGCAGTTCTTC. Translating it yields CASSISGEYNEQFF.

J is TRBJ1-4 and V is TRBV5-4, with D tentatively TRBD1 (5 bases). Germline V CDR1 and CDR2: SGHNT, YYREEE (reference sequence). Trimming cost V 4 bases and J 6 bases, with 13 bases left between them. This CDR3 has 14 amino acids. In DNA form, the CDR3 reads TGTGCCAGCAGCCCGGGCCCCAGGGATGAAAAACTGTTTTTT. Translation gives CASSPGPRDEKLFF.

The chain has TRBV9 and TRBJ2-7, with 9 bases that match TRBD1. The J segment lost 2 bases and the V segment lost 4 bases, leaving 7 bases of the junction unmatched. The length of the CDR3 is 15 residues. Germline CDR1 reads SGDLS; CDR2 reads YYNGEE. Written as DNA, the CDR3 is TGTGCCAGCAGCATCGGACAGGGGACTGCCTACGAGCAGTACTTC. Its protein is CASSIGQGTAYEQYF.